One sample yielded the 13 T cell receptor beta chains listed below, sequenced in a study of T cell repertoires in cytomegalovirus infection. These receptors' antigens are unknown. TCRdb re-called the reads through MiXCR, storing one row per CDR3 protein. The table includes hundreds of thousands of distinct CDR3 sequences, about a third detected once. The sequences come from cultured CD8+ T cells from PBMCs, collected from culture after CMV antigen stimulation. Every receptor here comes from a human donor in good health (CMV status not recorded). Some clones in this sample may be carry-over from other donors' samples.

The gene calls are TRBV7-3 and TRBJ2-5, with TRBD1 matching over 8 bases. This CDR3 is 15 amino acids long. V was clipped by 6 bases and J by 0 bases; unmatched bases: 6. Germline loops: CDR1 SGHTA, CDR2 FQGTGA. CDR3 protein: CASSSTGGYQETQYF. The CDR3 bases are TGTGCCAGCAGTTCCACAGGGGGGTACCAAGAGACCCAGTACTTC.

The chain uses TRBV6-6 and TRBJ1-5; D is possibly TRBD1 (6 bases). This CDR3 is 15 amino acids long. Per the germline V gene, CDR1 is MNHNY and CDR2 is SVGAGI (reference sequence). V lost 2 bases and J 3 bases, leaving 11 bases between the germline ends. CDR3 in DNA: TGTGCCAGCAGTTACGGCAGGGGCCCCAATCAGCCCCAGCATTTT. Translating gives CASSYGRGPNQPQHF.

The V gene is TRBV7-4, the J gene TRBJ1-2; D is unclear. Per the germline V gene, CDR1 is SGHVT and CDR2 is SQSDAQ. The CDR3 is made up of 18 amino acids. V lost 5 bases to trimming and J lost 4 bases, with 26 bases between them. CDR3 residues: CASSLSRMGHQSGYGYTF. DNA of the CDR3: TGTGCCAGCAGCCTATCACGAATGGGCCACCAAAGCGGCTATGGCTACACCTTC.

This clonotype was detected ten times or more. The V and J genes are TRBV7-2 and TRBJ1-5, with a weak D call TRBD1 (6 bases). The CDR3 extends over 15 amino acids. The V gene's germline CDR1 is SGHTA and CDR2 FQGNSA. V gave up 2 bases and J gave up 2 bases, with 10 bases separating them. The CDR3 DNA reads as TGTGCCAGCAGCTTAAGGGGGTCTGGCAATCAGCCCCAGCATTTT. It yields the protein CASSLRGSGNQPQHF.

V and J are TRBV28 and TRBJ1-6, with D possibly TRBD1 on 5 matching bases. The CDR3 length is 18 residues. Germline assignment: CDR1 MDHEN and CDR2 SYDVKM. V was cut by 2 bases and J by 4 bases, with 18 bases left in between. The CDR3 DNA follows: TGTGCCAGCAGTTTAACCCCGGTCGGGACTGAATATAATTCACCCCTCCACTTT. Its protein product is CASSLTPVGTEYNSPLHF.

This clonotype was seen ten or more times. The rearrangement links TRBV12-3 or TRBV12-4 to TRBJ2-2, with TRBD1 matching 8 bases. The CDR3 spans 16 residues. Germline trimming cut 6 bases from V and 1 base from J; bases unmatched to any gene: 7. The CDR3: CASRPGTGLNTGELFF. The CDR3 nucleotides read TGTGCCAGCAGGCCCGGGACAGGCCTGAACACCGGGGAGCTGTTTTTT.

The chain is built from TRBV11-2 and TRBJ2-1; the match to TRBD2 covers 10 bases. With 5 bases clipped from V and 5 bases from J, the junction kept 9 bases outside the gene matches. Per germline, CDR1 SGHAT and CDR2 FQNNGV. CDR3 length equals 16 residues. The CDR3 protein is CASSPASGGFNNEQFF. CDR3 DNA: TGTGCCAGCAGCCCGGCTAGCGGGGGTTTCAACAATGAGCAGTTCTTC.

The table lists this clonotype with a few counts. The rearrangement joins TRBV7-9 to TRBJ2-5; 8 bases fit TRBD1. V trimming: 5 bases; J trimming: 5 bases; junction bases outside the gene matches: 4. CDR1 and CDR2 (germline): SEHNR, FQNEAQ (reference sequence). The CDR3 covers 13 residues. Written as DNA, the CDR3 is TGTGCCAGCAGCCTACAGGGGGTGGAGACCCAGTACTTC. It is translated as CASSLQGVETQYF.

The V call is TRBV2, the J call TRBJ2-7, with a possible D match to TRBD2 (6 bases). V was cut by 7 bases and J by 0 bases, with 19 bases left in between. CDR3 size: 16 residues. Germline-derived CDR1 and CDR2 are SNHLY and FYNNEI. The CDR3 DNA is TGTGCCAGCACTTTGGCTGCCGGGACTGGCTCCTACGAGCAGTACTTC. Translated: CASTLAAGTGSYEQYF. Full variable domain (outside the CDR3, taken from reference TRBV2 and TRBJ2-7): EPEVTQTPSHQVTQMGQEVILRCVPISNHLYFYWYRQILGQKVEFLVSFYNNEISEKSEIFDDQFSVERPDGSNFTLKIRSTKLEDSAMYFCASTLAAGTGSYEQYFGPGTRLTVT.

This clonotype has just a few counts. The chain links TRBV7-2 to TRBJ1-2, with 9 positions matching TRBD1. Germline CDR1 reads SGHTA; CDR2 reads FQGNSA. This CDR3 contains 15 residues. Losses at the gene ends were 5 bases for V and 8 bases for J; bases not matched to a gene: 12. CDR3 protein: CASSRPGTGYGGYTF. The CDR3 coding sequence is TGTGCCAGCAGCCGCCCCGGGACAGGGTACGGCGGCTACACCTTC.

V is TRBV4-1 and J is TRBJ2-5, with D possibly TRBD1 on 5 matching bases. The germline CDR1 and CDR2 sequences are MGHRA and YSYEKL. This CDR3 contains 16 residues. Trimming removed 3 bases at V and 1 base at J, with 15 bases between. CDR3 protein: CASSHSLLDSQETQYF. CDR3 DNA sequence: TGCGCCAGCAGCCATTCCCTCCTCGACAGCCAAGAGACCCAGTACTTC.

This clonotype was detected many times. The genes are TRBV7-9 and TRBJ1-2; TRBD1 matches at 9 bases. Trimming at V came to 0 bases and at J to 3 bases, leaving 2 bases not matched to a gene. Per germline, CDR1 SEHNR and CDR2 FQNEAQ (reference sequence). The CDR3 has 15 residues. CDR3 in amino acids: CASSLAGQGDYGYTF. CDR3 bases: TGTGCCAGCAGCTTAGCGGGACAGGGAGACTATGGCTACACCTTC.

Many counts were recorded for this clonotype. In DNA, the CDR3 is TGTGCCAGCAGCTCCTTCGGACTAGCGGGGGTGTCGAACACCGGGGAGCTGTTTTTT. Its protein is CASSSFGLAGVSNTGELFF. This chain links TRBV7-2 with TRBJ2-2; TRBD2 aligns across 13 bases. V was pared by 4 bases and J by 0 bases, with 8 bases of the junction left unmatched. CDR3 length: 19 amino acids. Germline CDR1 reads SGHTA; CDR2 reads FQGNSA.